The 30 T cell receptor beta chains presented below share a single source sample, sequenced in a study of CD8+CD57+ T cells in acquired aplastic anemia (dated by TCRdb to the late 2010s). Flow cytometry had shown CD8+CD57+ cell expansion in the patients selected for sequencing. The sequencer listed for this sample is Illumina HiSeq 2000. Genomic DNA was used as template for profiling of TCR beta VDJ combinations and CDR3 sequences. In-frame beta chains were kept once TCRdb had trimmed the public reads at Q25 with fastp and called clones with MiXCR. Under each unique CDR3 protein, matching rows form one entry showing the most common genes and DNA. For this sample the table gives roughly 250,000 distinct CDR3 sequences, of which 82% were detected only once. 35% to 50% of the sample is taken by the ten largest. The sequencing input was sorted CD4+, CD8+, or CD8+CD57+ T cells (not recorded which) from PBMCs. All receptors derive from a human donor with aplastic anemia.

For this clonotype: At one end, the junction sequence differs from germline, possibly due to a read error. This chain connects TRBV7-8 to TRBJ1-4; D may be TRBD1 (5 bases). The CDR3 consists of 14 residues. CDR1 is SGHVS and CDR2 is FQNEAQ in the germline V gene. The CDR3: CASSLAGGAETQFF. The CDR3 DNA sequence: TGTGCCAGCAGTTTAGCGGGGGGAGCCGAAACACAGTTTTTT.

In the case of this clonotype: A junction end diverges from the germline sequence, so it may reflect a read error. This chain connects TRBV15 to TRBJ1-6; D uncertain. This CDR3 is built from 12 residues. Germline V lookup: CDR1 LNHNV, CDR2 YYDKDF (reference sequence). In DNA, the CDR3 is TGTGCCACCAGCAGAGATCTTCCCCCCCCCCACTTT. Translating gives CATSRDLPPPHF.

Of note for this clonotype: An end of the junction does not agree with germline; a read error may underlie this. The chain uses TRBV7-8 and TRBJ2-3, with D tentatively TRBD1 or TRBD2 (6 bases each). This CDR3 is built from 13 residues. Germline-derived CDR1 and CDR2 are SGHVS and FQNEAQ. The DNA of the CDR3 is TGTGCCAGCGGGTACGGGGGCACAGAGACACAGTATTTC. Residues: CASGYGGTETQYF. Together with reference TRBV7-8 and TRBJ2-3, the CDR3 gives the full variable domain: GAGVSQSPRYKVAKRGQDVALRCDPISGHVSLFWYQQALGQGPEFLTYFQNEAQLDKSGLPSDRFFAERPEGSVSTLKIQRTQQEDSAVYLCASGYGGTETQYFGPGTRLTVL.

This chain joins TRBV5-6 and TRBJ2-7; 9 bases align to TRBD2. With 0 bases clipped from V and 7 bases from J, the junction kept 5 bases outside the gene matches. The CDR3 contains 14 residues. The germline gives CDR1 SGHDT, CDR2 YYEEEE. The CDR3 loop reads CASSLERAGGEQYV. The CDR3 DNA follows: TGTGCCAGCAGCTTGGAGAGGGCGGGAGGGGAGCAGTACGTC.

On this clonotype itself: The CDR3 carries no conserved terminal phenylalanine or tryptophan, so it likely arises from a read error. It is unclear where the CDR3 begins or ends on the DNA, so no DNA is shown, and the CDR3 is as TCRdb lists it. The chain's CDR3 is CASSLSPDNEKFY. The chain links TRBV7-8 to TRBJ2-1. Germline loops: CDR1 SGHVS, CDR2 FQNEAQ. The CDR3 is 13 residues long, counting both termini.

The CDR3 coding sequence is TGTGCCAGCAGCTCAAGCCCAGGGAACACTGAAGCTTTCTTT. Amino acid sequence: CASSSSPGNTEAFF. The V gene is TRBV7-2, the J gene TRBJ1-1; D gene uncertain. Trimming pared 4 bases from V and 1 base from J, leaving 10 bases between. This CDR3 has 14 residues. Germline CDR1 reads SGHTA; CDR2 reads FQGNSA.

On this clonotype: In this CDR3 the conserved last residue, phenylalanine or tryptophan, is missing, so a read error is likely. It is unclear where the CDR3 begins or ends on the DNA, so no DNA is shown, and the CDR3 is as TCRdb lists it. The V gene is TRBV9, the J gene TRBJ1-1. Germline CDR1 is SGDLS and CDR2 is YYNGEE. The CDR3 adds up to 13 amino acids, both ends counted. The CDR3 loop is CASGSTGNIEYFV.

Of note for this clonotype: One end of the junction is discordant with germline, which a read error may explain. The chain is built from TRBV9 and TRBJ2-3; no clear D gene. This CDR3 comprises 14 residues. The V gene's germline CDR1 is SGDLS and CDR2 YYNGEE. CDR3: CASSVGSDTHSFDF. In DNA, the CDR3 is TGTGCCAGCAGCGTAGGGTCAGATACGCATTCTTTTGATTTT.

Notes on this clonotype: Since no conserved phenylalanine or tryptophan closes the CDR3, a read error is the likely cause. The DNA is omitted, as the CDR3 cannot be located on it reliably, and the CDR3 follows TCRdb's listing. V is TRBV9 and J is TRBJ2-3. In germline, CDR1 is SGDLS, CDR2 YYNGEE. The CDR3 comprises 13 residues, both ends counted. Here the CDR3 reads CASSVFQSPTDTL.

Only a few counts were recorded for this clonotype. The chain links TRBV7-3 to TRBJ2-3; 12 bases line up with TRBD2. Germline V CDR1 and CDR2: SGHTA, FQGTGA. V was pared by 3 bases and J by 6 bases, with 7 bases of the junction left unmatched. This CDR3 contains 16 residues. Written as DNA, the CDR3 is TGTGCCAGCAGCTTCTCACTAGCGGGGGGTCCCGATACGCAGTATTTT. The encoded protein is CASSFSLAGGPDTQYF.

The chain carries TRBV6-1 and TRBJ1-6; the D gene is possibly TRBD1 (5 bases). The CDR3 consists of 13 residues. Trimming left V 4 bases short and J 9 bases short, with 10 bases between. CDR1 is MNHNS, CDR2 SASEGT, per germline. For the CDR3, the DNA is TGTGCCAGCAGTGGAGCGGGGGGTTCACCCCTCCACTTT. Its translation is CASSGAGGSPLHF.

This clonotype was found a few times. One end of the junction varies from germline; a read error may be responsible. The CDR3 nucleotides are TGTGCCAGCAGCAGACAGGGGCAGGAGACCCAGTACTTC. This sequence encodes CASSRQGQETQYF. This chain uses TRBV15 with TRBJ2-5, with 8 bases aligning to TRBD1. Germline assignment: CDR1 LNHNV and CDR2 YYDKDF (reference sequence). This CDR3 contains 13 residues.

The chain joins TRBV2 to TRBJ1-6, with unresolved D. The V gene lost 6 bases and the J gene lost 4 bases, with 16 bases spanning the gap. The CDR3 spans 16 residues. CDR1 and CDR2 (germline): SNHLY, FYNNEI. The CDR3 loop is CASSLEIAGYNSPLHF. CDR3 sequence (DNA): TGTGCCAGCAGCTTGGAGATTGCGGGATATAATTCACCCCTCCACTTT. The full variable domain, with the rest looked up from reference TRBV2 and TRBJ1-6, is EPEVTQTPSHQVTQMGQEVILRCVPISNHLYFYWYRQILGQKVEFLVSFYNNEISEKSEIFDDQFSVERPDGSNFTLKIRSTKLEDSAMYFCASSLEIAGYNSPLHFGNGTRLTVT.

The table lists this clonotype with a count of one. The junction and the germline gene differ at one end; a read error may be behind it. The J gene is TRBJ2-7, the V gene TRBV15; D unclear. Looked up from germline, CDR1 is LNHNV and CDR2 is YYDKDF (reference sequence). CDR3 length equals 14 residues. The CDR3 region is CASSSSPGRYKQYF. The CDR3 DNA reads TGTGCCAGCAGCAGCTCACCGGGCCGATACAAGCAGTACTTC.

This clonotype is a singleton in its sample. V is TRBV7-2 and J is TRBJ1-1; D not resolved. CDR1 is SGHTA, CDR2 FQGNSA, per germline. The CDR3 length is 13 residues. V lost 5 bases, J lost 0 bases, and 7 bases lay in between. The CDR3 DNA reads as TGTGCCAGCAGCCCGGCAGTGAACACTGAAGCTTTCTTT. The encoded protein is CASSPAVNTEAFF.

The CDR3 here is CASSLGLASDTQYF. The DNA of the CDR3 is TGTGCCAGCAGCTTAGGACTAGCCTCAGATACGCAGTATTTT. The J gene is TRBJ2-3, the V gene TRBV7-8, with TRBD2 matching over 7 bases. This CDR3 region has 14 residues. Germline CDR1 reads SGHVS; CDR2 reads FQNEAQ. J gave up 4 bases and V 1 base, and 2 bases lay outside the gene matches.

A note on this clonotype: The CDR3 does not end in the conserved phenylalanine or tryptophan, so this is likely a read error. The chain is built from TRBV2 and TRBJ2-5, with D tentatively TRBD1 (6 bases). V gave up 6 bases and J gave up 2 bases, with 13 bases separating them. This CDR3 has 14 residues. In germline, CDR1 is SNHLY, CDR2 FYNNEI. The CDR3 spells CASSSGGVQETQYC. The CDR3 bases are TGTGCCAGCAGCAGTGGGGGCGTGCAAGAGACCCAGTACTGC.

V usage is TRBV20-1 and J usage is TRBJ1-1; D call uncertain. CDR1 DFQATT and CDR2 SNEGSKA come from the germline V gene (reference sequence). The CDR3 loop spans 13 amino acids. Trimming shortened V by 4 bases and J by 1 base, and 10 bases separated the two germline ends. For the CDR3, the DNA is TGCAGTGCTACACCCAGCGAGAACACTGAAGCTTTCTTT. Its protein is CSATPSENTEAFF.

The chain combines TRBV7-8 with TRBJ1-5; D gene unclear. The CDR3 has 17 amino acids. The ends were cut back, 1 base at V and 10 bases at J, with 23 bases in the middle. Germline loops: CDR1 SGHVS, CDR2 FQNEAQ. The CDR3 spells CASSLVGRADTEYPQHF. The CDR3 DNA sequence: TGTGCCAGCAGCTTAGTGGGAAGGGCCGATACGGAGTATCCCCAGCATTTT. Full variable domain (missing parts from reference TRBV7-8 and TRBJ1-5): GAGVSQSPRYKVAKRGQDVALRCDPISGHVSLFWYQQALGQGPEFLTYFQNEAQLDKSGLPSDRFFAERPEGSVSTLKIQRTQQEDSAVYLCASSLVGRADTEYPQHFGDGTRLSIL.

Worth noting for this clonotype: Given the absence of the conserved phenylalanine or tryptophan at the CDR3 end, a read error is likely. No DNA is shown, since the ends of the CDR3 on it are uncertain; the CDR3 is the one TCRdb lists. Here the CDR3 reads CASGDGGTDTQNFYP. This sequence joins TRBV2 and TRBJ2-5; TRBD1 was called by the table and not checked on the DNA. Per the germline V gene, CDR1 is SNHLY and CDR2 is FYNNEI. The CDR3 length equals 15 residues, ends included.

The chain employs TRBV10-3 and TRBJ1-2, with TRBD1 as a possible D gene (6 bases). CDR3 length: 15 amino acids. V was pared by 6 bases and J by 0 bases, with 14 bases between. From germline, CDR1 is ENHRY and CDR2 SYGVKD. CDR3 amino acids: CAIRETGGTNYGYTF. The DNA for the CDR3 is TGTGCCATCAGGGAGACAGGCGGTACTAACTATGGCTACACCTTC.

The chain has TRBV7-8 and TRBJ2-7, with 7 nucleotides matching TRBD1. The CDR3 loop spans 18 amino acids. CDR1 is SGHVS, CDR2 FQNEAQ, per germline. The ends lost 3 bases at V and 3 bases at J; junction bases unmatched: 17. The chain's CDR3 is CASSFRQGAENLFYEQYV. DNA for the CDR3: TGTGCCAGCAGCTTCCGACAGGGAGCGGAAAACCTTTTCTACGAGCAGTACGTC.

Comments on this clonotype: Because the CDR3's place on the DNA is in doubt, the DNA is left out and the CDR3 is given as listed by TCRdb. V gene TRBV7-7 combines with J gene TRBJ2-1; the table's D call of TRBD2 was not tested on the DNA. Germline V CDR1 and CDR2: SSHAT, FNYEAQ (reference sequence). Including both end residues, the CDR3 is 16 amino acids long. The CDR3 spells CAVLGRAETQYFGQFF.

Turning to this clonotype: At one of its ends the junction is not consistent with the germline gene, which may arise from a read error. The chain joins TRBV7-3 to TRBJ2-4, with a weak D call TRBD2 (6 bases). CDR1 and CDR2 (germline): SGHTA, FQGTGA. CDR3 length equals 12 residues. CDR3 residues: CASGGAGSVEDF. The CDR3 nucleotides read TGTGCCAGCGGAGGGGCTGGGAGCGTTGAGGATTTC.

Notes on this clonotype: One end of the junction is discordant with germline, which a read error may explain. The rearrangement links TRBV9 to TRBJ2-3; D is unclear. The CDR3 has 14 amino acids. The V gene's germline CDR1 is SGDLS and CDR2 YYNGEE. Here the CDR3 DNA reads TGTGCCAGCAGCGTAGAGGGATGTCCAGTGAAGCCTGATTTT. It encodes CASSVEGCPVKPDF. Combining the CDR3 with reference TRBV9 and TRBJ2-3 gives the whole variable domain DSGVTQTPKHLITATGQRVTLRCSPRSGDLSVYWYQQSLDQGLQFLIQYYNGEERAKGNILERFSAQQFPDLHSELNLSSLELGDSALYFCASSVEGCPVKPDFGPGTRLTVL.

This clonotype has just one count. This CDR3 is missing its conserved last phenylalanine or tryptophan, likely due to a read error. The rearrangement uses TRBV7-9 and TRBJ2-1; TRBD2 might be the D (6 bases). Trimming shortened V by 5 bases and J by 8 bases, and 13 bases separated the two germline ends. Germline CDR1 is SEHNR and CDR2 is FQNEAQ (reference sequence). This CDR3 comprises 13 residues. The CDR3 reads CASSDGGSDEQFY. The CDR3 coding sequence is TGTGCCAGCAGCGATGGGGGGAGCGATGAGCAGTTCTAC.

This CDR3 reads CASSLEGSCYNSPLHF. In DNA, the CDR3 is TGTGCCAGCAGCTTGGAGGGCTCCTGCTATAATTCACCCCTCCACTTT. The chain links TRBV11-1 to TRBJ1-6; the D is unclear. CDR1 and CDR2 from the germline V gene are SGHAT and FQDESV (reference sequence). V was trimmed by 3 bases and J by 3 bases, leaving 12 bases between them. The CDR3 extends over 16 amino acids. The whole variable domain, filled in from reference TRBV11-1 and TRBJ1-6, reads EAEVAQSPRYKITEKSQAVAFWCDPISGHATLYWYRQILGQGPELLVQFQDESVVDDSQLPKDRFSAERLKGVDSTLKIQPAELGDSAMYLCASSLEGSCYNSPLHFGNGTRLTVT.

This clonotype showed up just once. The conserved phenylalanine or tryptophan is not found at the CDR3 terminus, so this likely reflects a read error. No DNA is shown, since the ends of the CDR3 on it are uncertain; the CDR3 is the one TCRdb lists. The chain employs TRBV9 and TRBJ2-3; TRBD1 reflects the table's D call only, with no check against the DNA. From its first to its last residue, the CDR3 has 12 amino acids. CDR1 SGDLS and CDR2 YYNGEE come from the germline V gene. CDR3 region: CASSVDGGSGYT.

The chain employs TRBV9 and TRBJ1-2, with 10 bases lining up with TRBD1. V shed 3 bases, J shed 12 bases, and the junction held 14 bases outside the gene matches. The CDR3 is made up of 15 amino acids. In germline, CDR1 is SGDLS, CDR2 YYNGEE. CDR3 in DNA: TGTGCCAGCAGCGAAGGGGGGACAGGGGTGAACACTGACACCTTC. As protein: CASSEGGTGVNTDTF.

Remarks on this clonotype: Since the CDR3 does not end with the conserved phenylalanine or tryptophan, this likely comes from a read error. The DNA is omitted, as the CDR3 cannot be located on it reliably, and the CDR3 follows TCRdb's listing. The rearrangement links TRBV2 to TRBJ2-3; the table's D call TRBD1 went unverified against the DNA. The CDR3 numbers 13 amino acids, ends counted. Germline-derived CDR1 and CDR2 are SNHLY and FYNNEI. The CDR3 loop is CASSDGGSNSSYS.